This T cell receptor beta chain was identified in a study of cytomegalovirus exposure and HLA in healthy donors. The CDR3 length is 16 residues. Per the germline V gene, CDR1 is SGHVS and CDR2 is FQNEAQ. Trimming cost V 4 bases and J 1 base, with 15 bases left between them. The repertoire was sequenced with immunoSEQ multiplex PCR; TCRdb's copy has only in-frame clones and lacks some. Among around 250,000 clones listed, 90% were seen once. The chain recombines TRBV7-8 with TRBJ2-3; D unclear. The TCR comes from a woman under 40 in good health and CMV-seronegative. The sequencing input was PBMCs. The CDR3: CASSSGRPLGTDTQYF. In DNA form, the CDR3 reads TGTGCCAGCAGCTCAGGACGACCCTTGGGCACAGATACGCAGTATTTT.